This TCR beta chain was recorded in a study of blood T cell repertoires in COVID-19. The trim removed 2 bases at V and 4 bases at J, leaving 3 bases unmatched. The CDR3 covers 16 residues. The germline V gene encodes CDR1 MNHEY and CDR2 SVGAGI. This table comes from immunoSEQ multiplex PCR, and its TCRdb copy is limited to in-frame clones, with some not included. The sample has about 85,000 clones; nearly 90% are singletons. This chain links TRBV6-5 with TRBJ2-2; 11 positions match TRBD2. This TCR was sampled from an elderly woman with active or convalescent COVID-19. The material sequenced was peripheral blood. The CDR3 loop reads CASSYQLAGVTGELFF. As DNA, the CDR3 is TGTGCCAGCAGTTACCAACTAGCGGGAGTCACCGGGGAGCTGTTTTTT.